A selection of T cell receptor beta chains follows, all from one sample in a study of blood T cell repertoires in COVID-19. The assay was immunoSEQ multiplex PCR, and TCRdb's table has in-frame clones only and misses some. Here the sample spans about 210,000 clones, approximately 75% being singletons. Sequenced input: PBMCs or T cells enriched from blood (not recorded which). The source of these receptors is a middle-aged man who had recovered from COVID-19. Each CDR3 is given with its conserved first and last residue. The D gene is left open where the match is weak. Clone size is given for some rows only: seen once, a few or many times, or a class if the clone is expanded.

CASSLDRDTQYF,TGTGCCAGCAGCTTAGATCGGGATACGCAGTATTTT,TRBJ2-3,NA,TRBV7-9,NA
CASSGRTHGKLFF,TGTGCCAGCAGTGGGAGGACCCACGGGAAACTGTTTTTT,TRBJ1-4,NA,TRBV2,NA
CASSRKGHITEAFF,TGTGCCAGCAGTCGAAAGGGGCACATCACTGAAGCTTTCTTT,TRBJ1-1,NA,TRBV6-5,NA
CAPTAPLNYGYTF,TGTGCCCCCACAGCCCCTCTCAATTATGGCTACACCTTC,TRBJ1-2,NA,TRBV6-5,NA
CASSFGDAQPQHF,TGTGCCAGCAGCTTCGGGGATGCGCAGCCCCAGCATTTT,TRBJ1-5,NA,TRBV5-6,many
CSAGDYEAFF,TGCAGCGCTGGAGATTATGAAGCTTTCTTT,TRBJ1-1,NA,TRBV29-1,NA
CASSLYSGANVLTF,TGTGCCAGCAGTCTCTACTCTGGGGCCAACGTCCTGACTTTC,TRBJ2-6,NA,TRBV7-9,NA
CASSGTGDYGYTF,TGTGCCAGCAGCGGGACAGGTGACTATGGCTACACCTTC,TRBJ1-2,TRBD1,TRBV3-1/TRBV3-2,NA
CASSPRFSGATGELFF,TGTGCCAGCAGCCCCAGGTTTTCGGGAGCCACCGGGGAGCTGTTTTTT,TRBJ2-2,NA,TRBV6-4,NA
CASSLLGDRPEAFF,TGTGCCAGCAGCTTACTCGGGGATCGACCTGAAGCTTTCTTT,TRBJ1-1,NA,TRBV7-9,NA
CASSFRESPLHF,TGTGCCAGCAGCTTTCGGGAATCACCCCTCCACTTT,TRBJ1-6,NA,TRBV5-6,few
CASREYRNSYNSPLHF,TGTGCCAGCAGAGAATACAGGAACTCCTATAATTCACCCCTCCACTTT,TRBJ1-6,NA,TRBV6-1,NA
CATSDAGQPYQPQHF,TGTGCCACCAGTGACGCGGGACAGCCCTATCAGCCCCAGCATTTT,TRBJ1-5,TRBD1,TRBV24-1,NA
CASSLLATYEQYF,TGTGCCAGCAGCCTCCTAGCTACCTACGAGCAGTACTTC,TRBJ2-7,NA,TRBV7-9,NA
CASSLRGAEAFF,TGTGCCAGCAGTTTAAGAGGTGCTGAAGCTTTCTTT,TRBJ1-1,NA,TRBV27,NA
CAWHRAEAFF,TGTGCCTGGCACAGGGCTGAAGCTTTCTTT,TRBJ1-1,NA,TRBV30,NA
CASRLGGTDTQYF,TGTGCCAGCCGGTTAGGAGGCACAGATACGCAGTATTTT,TRBJ2-3,NA,TRBV12-3/TRBV12-4,NA
CASSFGGNYGYTF,TGTGCCAGCAGTTTTGGCGGGAACTATGGCTACACCTTC,TRBJ1-2,NA,TRBV25-1,NA
CASSVALPSGANVLTF,TGTGCCAGCAGCGTAGCTTTACCTAGTGGGGCCAACGTCCTGACTTTC,TRBJ2-6,NA,TRBV9,NA
CASSRSVVSTDTQYF,TGTGCCAGCAGCCGGAGCGTGGTGAGCACAGATACGCAGTATTTT,TRBJ2-3,NA,TRBV5-5,NA
CASSEGRETYGYTF,TGCGCCAGCAGTGAGGGCAGGGAAACCTATGGCTACACCTTC,TRBJ1-2,NA,TRBV10-2,NA
CAISGREEGYEQYF,TGTGCCATCAGTGGACGGGAGGAGGGTTACGAGCAGTACTTC,TRBJ2-7,TRBD2,TRBV10-3,NA
CAWSVIRDSPLHF,TGTGCCTGGAGTGTAATTAGAGATTCACCCCTCCACTTT,TRBJ1-6,NA,TRBV30,NA
CASSYTRGGETQYF,TGTGCCAGCAGTTACACAAGGGGGGGAGAGACCCAGTACTTC,TRBJ2-5,NA,TRBV6-2/TRBV6-3,NA
CASSPRGQTSGNTIYF,TGTGCCAGCTCACCTAGAGGACAGACTTCTGGAAACACCATATATTTT,TRBJ1-3,NA,TRBV18,NA
CASSGGQGAVSYNEQFF,TGTGCCAGCAGCGGGGGACAGGGGGCCGTCTCCTACAATGAGCAGTTCTTC,TRBJ2-1,TRBD1,TRBV5-6,NA
CASSQPDSDEQFF,TGTGCCAGCAGCCAGCCAGACAGCGATGAGCAGTTCTTC,TRBJ2-1,NA,TRBV3-1/TRBV3-2,NA
CASSESSRGYTF,TGCGCCAGCAGTGAGTCGTCTCGTGGCTACACCTTC,TRBJ1-2,NA,TRBV10-2,NA
CASSLVAGVGSEQFF,TGTGCCAGCAGCTTAGTAGCGGGAGTAGGAAGTGAGCAGTTCTTC,TRBJ2-1,TRBD2,TRBV7-9,once
CASSLTYDGRAVSYEQYF,TGTGCCAGCAGCTTAACATATGACGGGAGGGCCGTCTCCTACGAGCAGTACTTC,TRBJ2-7,TRBD2,TRBV11-2,NA
CASSVTTGAAGELFF,TGTGCCAGCAGCGTCACGACAGGGGCGGCCGGGGAGCTGTTTTTT,TRBJ2-2,TRBD1,TRBV9,NA
CASSGLALPPSYEQYF,TGTGCCAGCAGCGGACTAGCGCTACCACCCTCCTACGAGCAGTACTTC,TRBJ2-7,TRBD2,TRBV2,NA
CASSYEVPGNHEQYF,TGTGCCAGCAGTTACGAAGTTCCAGGGAACCACGAGCAGTACTTC,TRBJ2-7,NA,TRBV6-6,NA
CASSIEGTRRGQPQHF,TGTGCCAGTAGTATAGAAGGCACCAGGAGGGGACAGCCCCAGCATTTT,TRBJ1-5,NA,TRBV19,NA
CASGLDRGSSNQPQHF,TGTGCTAGTGGTTTGGACAGGGGATCTAGCAATCAGCCCCAGCATTTT,TRBJ1-5,TRBD1,TRBV12-5,NA
CASSLRGIDYGYTF,TGTGCCAGCAGCTTGCGGGGGATTGACTATGGCTACACCTTC,TRBJ1-2,NA,TRBV5-5,NA
CASSKGFKTPYEQYF,TGTGCCAGCAGCAAAGGGTTTAAGACTCCCTACGAGCAGTACTTC,TRBJ2-7,NA,TRBV21-1,NA